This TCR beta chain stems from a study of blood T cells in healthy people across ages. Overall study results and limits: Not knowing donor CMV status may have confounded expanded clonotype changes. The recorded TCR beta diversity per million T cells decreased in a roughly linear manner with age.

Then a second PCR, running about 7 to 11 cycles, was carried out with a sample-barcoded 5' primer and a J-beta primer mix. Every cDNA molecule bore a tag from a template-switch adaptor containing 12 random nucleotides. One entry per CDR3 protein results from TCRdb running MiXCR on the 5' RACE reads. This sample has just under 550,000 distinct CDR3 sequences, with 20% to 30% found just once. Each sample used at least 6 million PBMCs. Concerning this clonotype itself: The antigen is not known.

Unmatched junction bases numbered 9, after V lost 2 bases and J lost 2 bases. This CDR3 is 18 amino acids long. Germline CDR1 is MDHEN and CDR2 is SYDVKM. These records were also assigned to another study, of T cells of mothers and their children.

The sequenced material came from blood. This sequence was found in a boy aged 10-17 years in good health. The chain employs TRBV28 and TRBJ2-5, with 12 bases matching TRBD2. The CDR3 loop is CASSLGTSGRSNQETQYF. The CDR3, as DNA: TGTGCCAGCAGTTTAGGGACTAGCGGGCGCTCCAATCAAGAGACCCAGTACTTC.